The table lists the clone carrying this TCR beta chain with many counts. This sample's time point: newly diagnosed GD, antithyroid drugs for less than 3 months. From PBMCs, RNA was extracted and then used to make the TCR library. TCR beta libraries were built with iRepertoire HTBI primers and Arm-PCR of CDR3 regions. TCRdb processed the multiplex PCR reads anew with MiXCR; each CDR3 protein has one entry. The sample has about 400,000 distinct CDR3 sequences; about 15% are singletons. The data stem from a study of regulatory T cells in long-lasting Graves disease. CDR1 and CDR2 from the germline V gene are LGHDT and YNNKEL (reference sequence). With V trimmed by 0 bases and J by 7 bases, 8 bases remained unmatched. CDR3 size: 16 residues. The same data also went into a second study, on T cells in Graves' hyperthyroidism and ophthalmopathy.

This chain connects TRBV3-1 to TRBJ2-2; 7 bases map to TRBD2. The TCR sequence derives from a woman aged 40 to 50 with Graves disease. The input for sequencing was peripheral blood mononuclear cells (PBMCs), taken at new diagnosis, from a patient treated with antithyroid drugs. This CDR3 is CASSQEGRESNGELFF. Written as DNA, the CDR3 is TGTGCCAGCAGCCAAGAAGGGAGGGAGAGTAACGGGGAGCTGTTTTTT.